The TCR beta chain under discussion was sequenced for a study of molecular identifiers for immune sequencing clone quantification. Study-level points and caveats: With a barcode shared among identical TCR molecules, highly expanded clone sizes could be underestimated. Whereas naive cells kept under 1% of molecules in clones above 20 RNA copies, such clones held over 97% in effectors.

Germline V gene data show CDR1 as MNHNY and CDR2 as SVGAGI (reference sequence). The CDR3 is made up of 18 amino acids. Trimming shortened V by 2 bases and J by 3 bases, and 22 bases separated the two germline ends. Naive CD8 sequencing libraries were generated from 20,000 to 1,000,000 sorted cells, with 10%, 30% or 50% RNA as input. Researchers sorted naive CD8 T cells as cells that were CD8+CD4-CCR7+CD45RA+. As for this clonotype: Its antigen is as yet unknown.

TCRdb re-called the PCR reads with MiXCR, one entry per CDR3 protein. The data show more than 450,000 distinct CDR3 sequences, about a fifth seen once. The source material was naive CD8+ T cells from blood, with Jurkat cell RNA spiked in. Noted subset: FACS-sorted CD8+CD4-CCR7+CD45RA+ naive T cells. The V gene is TRBV6-6, the J gene TRBJ1-2, with D perhaps matching TRBD1 (5 bases). The clonotype was recovered from a human donor in good health. Some libraries in this study had Jurkat cell RNA spiked in. CDR3 in DNA: TGTGCCAGCAGTTACGGGGAGGTTGGCCTTCTGGGGGACTATGGCTACACCTTC. As protein: CASSYGEVGLLGDYGYTF.